This TCR beta chain was captured in a study of blood T cell repertoires in COVID-19. Across the whole study: Collection of acute and convalescent COVID-19 samples took place in the United States, Italy and Spain. From T cells, B-cell-depleted T cells, or PBMCs came the material, which was cDNA or gDNA.

The germline gives CDR1 SGHRS, CDR2 YFSETQ. This CDR3 contains 14 residues. V lost 3 bases, J lost 4 bases, and 13 bases lay in between. Original methodology: Reference gene primer amplification gave estimated nucleated cell counts. The method was immunoSEQ multiplex PCR; TCRdb's version includes in-frame clones alone and lacks a portion of them. That table supplies the V and J calls and clone size; D and trimming were determined from the DNA. The sample holds tens of thousands of clones, approximately 90% seen once. The V and J genes are TRBV5-1 and TRBJ1-1; D is ambiguous. This receptor was taken from a human donor with acute or convalescent COVID-19. The donor label of this sample is uncertain. The material sequenced was peripheral blood. The DNA for the CDR3 is TGCGCCAGCAGCTCACTGGGCCTTCCCACTGAAGCTTTCTTT. Translated: CASSSLGLPTEAFF.